The T cell receptor beta chain under discussion was sequenced for a study of T cells in Graves' hyperthyroidism and ophthalmopathy. The germline V gene has CDR1 SGHRS and CDR2 YFSETQ. The CDR3 runs to 16 residues. This clonotype was seen only a few times. Its antigen remains unknown. Whole-study results and caveats: Ophthalmopathy prediction by the model preceded onset by a median approximately 6.9 months. Blood also showed most of the thyroid clonotypes that were expanded above 0.001.

TCR beta CDR3 regions were amplified from RNA. First-round RT-PCR targeting the TCR CDR3 was performed with the HTBI primer set. TCRdb re-called the multiplex PCR reads with MiXCR, one entry per CDR3 protein. The sample consists of roughly 290,000 distinct CDR3 sequences, 12% to 15% of them appearing once. Calling Graves' hyperthyroidism stable meant ophthalmopathy did not progress within 18 months. Lactation, pregnancy, other autoimmune disease or uncontrolled infection led to exclusion of patients. The receptor's source is a woman aged 40 to 50 with Graves' hyperthyroidism. The specimen was blood. The V and J genes are TRBV5-1 and TRBJ2-3; D call uncertain. The closer fit of TRBJ1-5 to the DNA end suggests the J call may be wrong. The CDR3 DNA is TGCGCCAGCAGCCAAAGGACTAGCGGGAGTGCAGATACGCAGCATTTT. The encoded protein is CASSQRTSGSADTQHF.